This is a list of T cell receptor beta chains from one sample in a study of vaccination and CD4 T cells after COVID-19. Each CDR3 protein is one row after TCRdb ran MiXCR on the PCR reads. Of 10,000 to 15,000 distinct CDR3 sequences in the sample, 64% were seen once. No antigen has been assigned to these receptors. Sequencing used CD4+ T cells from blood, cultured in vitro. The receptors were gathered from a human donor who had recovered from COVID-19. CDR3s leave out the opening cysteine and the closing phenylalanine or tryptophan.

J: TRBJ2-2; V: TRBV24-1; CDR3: ATSDPGGSGFGAGELF
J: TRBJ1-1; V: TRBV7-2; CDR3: ASSFRQGNTEAF
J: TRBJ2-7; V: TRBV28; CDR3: ATGGGLAGFH
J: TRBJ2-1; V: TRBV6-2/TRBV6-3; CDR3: ASRAGQGGYNEQF
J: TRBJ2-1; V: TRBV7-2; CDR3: ASSLQGSGRGNEQF
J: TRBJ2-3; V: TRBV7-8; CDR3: ATHPGLPGGIADTQY
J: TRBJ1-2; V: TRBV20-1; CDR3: SASDSNYGYT
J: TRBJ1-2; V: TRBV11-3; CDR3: ASIPRGSGYT
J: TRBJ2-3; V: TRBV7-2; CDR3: ASSSGGGDLTDTQY
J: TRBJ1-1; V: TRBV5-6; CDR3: ASSLRAVEF
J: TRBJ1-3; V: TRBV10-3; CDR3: AISESGDGNTIY
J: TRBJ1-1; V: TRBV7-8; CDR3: ASSLGLYSNTEAF
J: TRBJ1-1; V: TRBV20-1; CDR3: SARGGQGDTEAF
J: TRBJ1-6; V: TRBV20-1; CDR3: SAREDGAQSSPLH
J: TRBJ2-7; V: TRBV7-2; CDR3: ASSLGREVEQY
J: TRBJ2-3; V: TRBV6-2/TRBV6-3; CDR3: ASRTGTSGADTQY
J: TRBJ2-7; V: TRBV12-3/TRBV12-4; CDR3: ASSLGGRGVGSYEQY
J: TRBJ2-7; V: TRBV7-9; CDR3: ASSNGGRSLQRGQY
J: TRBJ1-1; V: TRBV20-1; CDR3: SAIFQGGGTEAF
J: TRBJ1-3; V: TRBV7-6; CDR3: ASSLVSFQTLLGNTIY
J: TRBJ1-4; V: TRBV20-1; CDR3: SASDEKLF
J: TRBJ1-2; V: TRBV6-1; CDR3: ASSAQGPGIKYT
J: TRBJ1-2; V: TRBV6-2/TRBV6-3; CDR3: ASSSPGYGYT
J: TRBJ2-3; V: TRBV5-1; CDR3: ASSFNGRADTQY
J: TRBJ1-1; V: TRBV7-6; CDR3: ASTIGQGAPAF
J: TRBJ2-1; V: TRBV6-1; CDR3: ASSRQAPERGEQF
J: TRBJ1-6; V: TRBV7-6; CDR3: ASRTRQDSPLH
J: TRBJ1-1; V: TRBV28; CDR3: ASSLHHWNTEAF
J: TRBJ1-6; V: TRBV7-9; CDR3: ASSHGGSGASSYNSPLH
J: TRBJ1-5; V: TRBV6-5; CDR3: ASSYREVTGGNQPQH
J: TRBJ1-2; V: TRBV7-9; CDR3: ASSPRRGGYT
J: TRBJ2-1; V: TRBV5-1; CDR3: ASSSRQGSSYNEQF
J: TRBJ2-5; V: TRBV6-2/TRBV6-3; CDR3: ASSSWDDGQETQY
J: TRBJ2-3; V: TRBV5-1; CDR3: ASSPNWGDTQY
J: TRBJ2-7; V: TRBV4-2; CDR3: ASSPAGASYEQY
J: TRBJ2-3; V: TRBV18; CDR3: ASSLSRDTSLD
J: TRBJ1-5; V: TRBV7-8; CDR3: ASSNVGQGFNQPQH
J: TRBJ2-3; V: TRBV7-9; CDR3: ASSWGQGVTDTQY
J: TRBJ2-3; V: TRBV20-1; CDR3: SARVGGDHTQY
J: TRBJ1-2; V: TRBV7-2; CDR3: ASSVTSGIQYGYT
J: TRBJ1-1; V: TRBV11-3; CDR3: ASSSRSGNTEAF
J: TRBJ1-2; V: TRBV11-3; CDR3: ASSLHHSNYGYT